The clone carrying this TCR beta chain appeared a few times. What it binds is not known. Unique molecular identifiers (one per individual cDNA molecule) were attached. MiXCR, applied by TCRdb to the 5' RACE reads, yields one record per CDR3 protein. The table records 70,000 to 90,000 distinct CDR3 sequences, under 15% of them present only once. This entry comes from a study of early T cells in non-severe SARS-CoV-2 infection. At the level of the study: With bulk RNA from unsorted whole blood as input, sequencing yielded unpaired chains.

V was clipped by 8 bases and J by 2 bases, with 10 bases between them. The CDR3 contains 13 residues. Per germline, CDR1 SEHNR and CDR2 FQNEAQ (reference sequence). Study results and limitations: VDJdb matching favored anti-spike CD8 responses, missing private and CD4 specificities.

The chain combines TRBV7-9 with TRBJ2-1; the D call may be TRBD1 or TRBD2 (5 bases each). The TCR comes from an adult who was a healthcare worker with PCR-confirmed SARS-CoV-2 infection or an uninfected control (not recorded which). The material sequenced was whole blood. Here the CDR3 reads CASCRGAYNEQFF. In nucleotides, the CDR3 is TGTGCCAGCTGCCGGGGCGCCTACAATGAGCAGTTCTTC.